There are a few counts of the clone carrying this TCR beta chain. The CDR3 has 17 residues. CDR1 is SGHRS, CDR2 YFSETQ, per germline. V lost 4 bases and J 0 bases, leaving 19 bases between the germline ends. Template material for amplifying TCR beta CDR3 regions consisted of RNA transcripts. The HTBI primer set served for first-round RT-PCR of the TCR CDR3. TCRdb redid the calling of the multiplex PCR reads with MiXCR, one entry per CDR3 protein. The sample lists roughly 710,000 distinct CDR3 sequences, around 40% occurring once. This specimen belongs to a study of T cells in Graves' hyperthyroidism and ophthalmopathy.

This receptor was taken from a woman in her thirties or forties with Graves' hyperthyroidism. Sequenced input: blood. The chain recombines TRBV5-1 with TRBJ1-2, with D possibly TRBD1 on 5 matching bases. Written as DNA, the CDR3 is TGCGCCAGCAGCCGTGGCCCGACCAGGGTATCTAACTATGGCTACACCTTC. It yields the protein CASSRGPTRVSNYGYTF.